The clone carrying this T cell receptor beta chain was detected a few times. This entry belongs to a study of blood T cell repertoires in COVID-19. Study-level information: Spain, Italy and the United States supplied samples that represented acute and convalescent COVID-19. Sources were T cells, B-cell-depleted T cells, or PBMCs; the material itself was cDNA or gDNA.

Under the authors' procedure: Reference gene primer amplification yielded estimated nucleated cell counts. The protocol was immunoSEQ multiplex PCR, while the TCRdb copy is restricted to in-frame clones and leaves out a portion. The D gene and trimming were derived from the DNA, and the V and J assignments and clone size from that table. Seen here are approximately 59,000 clones, approximately 78% observed once, and the top ten hold around 16%. The origin of this receptor is a man older than 75 with acute or convalescent COVID-19. Sequenced sample: peripheral blood.

CDR3 protein: CASSQDSLKRLENDTEAFF. The CDR3 DNA is TGTGCCAGCAGCCAAGATAGTTTGAAGAGACTTGAGAACGACACTGAAGCTTTCTTT. The rearrangement uses TRBV14 and TRBJ1-1; D not resolved. Germline assignment: CDR1 SGHDN and CDR2 FVKESK. V was shortened by 0 bases and J by 3 bases, with 23 bases between the two germline ends. The CDR3 runs to 19 residues.